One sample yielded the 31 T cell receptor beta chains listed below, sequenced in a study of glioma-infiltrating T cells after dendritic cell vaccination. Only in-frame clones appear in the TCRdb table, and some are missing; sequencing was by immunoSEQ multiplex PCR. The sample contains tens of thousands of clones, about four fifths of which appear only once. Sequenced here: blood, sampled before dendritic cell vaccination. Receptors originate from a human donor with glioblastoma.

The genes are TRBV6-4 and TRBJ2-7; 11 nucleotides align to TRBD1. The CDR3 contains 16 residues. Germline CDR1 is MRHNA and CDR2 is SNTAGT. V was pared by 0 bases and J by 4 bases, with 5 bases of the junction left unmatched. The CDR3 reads CASSDSRTGGAYEQYV. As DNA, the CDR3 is TGTGCCAGCAGTGACTCACGGACAGGGGGCGCTTACGAGCAGTACGTC.

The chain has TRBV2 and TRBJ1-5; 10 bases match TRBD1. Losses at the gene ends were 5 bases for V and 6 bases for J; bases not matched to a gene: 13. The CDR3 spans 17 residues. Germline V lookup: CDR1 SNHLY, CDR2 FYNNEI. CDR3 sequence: CASSFRDRGFHGQPQHF. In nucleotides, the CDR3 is TGTGCCAGCAGTTTCCGGGACAGGGGCTTTCACGGTCAGCCCCAGCATTTT.

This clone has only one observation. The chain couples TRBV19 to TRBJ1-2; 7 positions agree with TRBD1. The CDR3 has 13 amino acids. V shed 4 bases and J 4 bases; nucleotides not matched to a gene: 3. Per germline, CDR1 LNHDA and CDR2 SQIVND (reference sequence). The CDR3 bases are TGTGCCAGTAGTACCGGACAGGTCTATGGCTACACCTTC. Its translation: CASSTGQVYGYTF.

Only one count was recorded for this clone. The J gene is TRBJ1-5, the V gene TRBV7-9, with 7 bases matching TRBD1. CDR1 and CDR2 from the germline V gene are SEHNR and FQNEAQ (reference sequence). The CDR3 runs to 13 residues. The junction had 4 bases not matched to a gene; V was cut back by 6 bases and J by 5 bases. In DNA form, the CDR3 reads TGTGCCAGCAGTCGTCAGGGGGATCAGCCCCAGCATTTT. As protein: CASSRQGDQPQHF.

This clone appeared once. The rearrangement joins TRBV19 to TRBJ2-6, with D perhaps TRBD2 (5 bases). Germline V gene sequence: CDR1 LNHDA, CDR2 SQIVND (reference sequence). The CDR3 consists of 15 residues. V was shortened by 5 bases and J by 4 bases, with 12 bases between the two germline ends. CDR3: CASSSPGLGANVLTF. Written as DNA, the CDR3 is TGTGCCAGTAGTTCGCCGGGGTTGGGGGCCAACGTCCTGACTTTC.

CDR3 sequence reads: CAWSVSSGSWPDTQYF. CDR3 in DNA: TGTGCCTGGAGTGTATCTAGCGGGAGTTGGCCAGATACGCAGTATTTT. The rearrangement links TRBV30 to TRBJ2-3; 10 bases agree with TRBD2. V shed 0 bases and J 4 bases; nucleotides not matched to a gene: 7. The CDR3 loop spans 16 amino acids. CDR1 is GTSNPN and CDR2 is SVGIG in the germline V gene (reference sequence).

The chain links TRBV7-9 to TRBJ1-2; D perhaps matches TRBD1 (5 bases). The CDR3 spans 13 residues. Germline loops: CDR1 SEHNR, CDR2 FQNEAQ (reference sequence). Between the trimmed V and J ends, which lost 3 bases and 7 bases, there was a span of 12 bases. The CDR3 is CASSLAGSAGYTF. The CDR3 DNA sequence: TGTGCCAGCAGCTTGGCAGGGTCGGCTGGCTACACCTTC.

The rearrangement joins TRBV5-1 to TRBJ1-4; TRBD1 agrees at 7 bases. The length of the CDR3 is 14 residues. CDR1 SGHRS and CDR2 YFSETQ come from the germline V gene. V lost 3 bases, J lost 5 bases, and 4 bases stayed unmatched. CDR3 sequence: CASSSGTANEKLFF. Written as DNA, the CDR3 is TGCGCCAGCAGCTCGGGGACAGCAAATGAAAAACTGTTTTTT.

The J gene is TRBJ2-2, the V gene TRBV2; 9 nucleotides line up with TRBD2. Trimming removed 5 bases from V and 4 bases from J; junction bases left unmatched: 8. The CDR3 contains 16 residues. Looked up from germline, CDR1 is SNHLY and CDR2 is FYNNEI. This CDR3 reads CASSSSGRGSTGELFF. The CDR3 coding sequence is TGTGCCAGCAGTAGTAGCGGGAGAGGGAGCACCGGGGAGCTGTTTTTT.

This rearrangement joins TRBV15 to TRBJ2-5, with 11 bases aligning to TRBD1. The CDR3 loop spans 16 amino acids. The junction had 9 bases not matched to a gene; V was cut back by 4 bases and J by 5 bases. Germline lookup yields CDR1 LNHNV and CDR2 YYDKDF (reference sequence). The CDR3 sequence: CATSKRDRGRLETQYF. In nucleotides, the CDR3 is TGTGCCACCAGCAAGAGGGACAGGGGGAGGTTGGAGACCCAGTACTTC. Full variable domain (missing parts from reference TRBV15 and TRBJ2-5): DAMVIQNPRYQVTQFGKPVTLSCSQTLNHNVMYWYQQKSSQAPKLLFHYYDKDFNNEADTPDNFQSRRPNTSFCFLDIRSPGLGDTAMYLCATSKRDRGRLETQYFGPGTRLLVL.

The CDR3 spells CAIRENLSNQPQHF. CDR3 DNA sequence: TGTGCCATCCGGGAGAATCTTAGCAATCAGCCCCAGCATTTT. The rearrangement joins TRBV10-3 to TRBJ1-5; D is undetermined. The V gene's germline CDR1 is ENHRY and CDR2 SYGVKD. The germline V and J ends were trimmed by 8 bases and 0 bases, with 11 bases remaining between them. This CDR3 has 14 amino acids.

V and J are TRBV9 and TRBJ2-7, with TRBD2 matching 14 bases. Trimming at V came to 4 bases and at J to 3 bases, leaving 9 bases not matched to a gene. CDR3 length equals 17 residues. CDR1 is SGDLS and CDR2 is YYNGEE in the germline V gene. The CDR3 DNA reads TGTGCCAGCAGCATTGGGACTAGCGGGGGTGCGGACTACGAGCAGTACTTC. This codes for CASSIGTSGGADYEQYF.

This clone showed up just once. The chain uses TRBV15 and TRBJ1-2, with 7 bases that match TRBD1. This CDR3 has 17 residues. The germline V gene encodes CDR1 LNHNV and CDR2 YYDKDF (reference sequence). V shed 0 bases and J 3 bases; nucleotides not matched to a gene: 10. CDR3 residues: CATSRELAGQRYYGYTF. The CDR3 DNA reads TGTGCCACCAGCAGAGAATTGGCGGGACAGCGGTACTATGGCTACACCTTC.

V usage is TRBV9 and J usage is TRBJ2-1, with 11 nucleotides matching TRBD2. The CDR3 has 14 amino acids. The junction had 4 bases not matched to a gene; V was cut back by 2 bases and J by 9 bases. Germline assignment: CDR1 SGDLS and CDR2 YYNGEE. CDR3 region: CASSVTSGTSEQFF. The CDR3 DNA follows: TGTGCCAGCAGCGTGACTAGCGGGACGTCTGAGCAGTTCTTC.

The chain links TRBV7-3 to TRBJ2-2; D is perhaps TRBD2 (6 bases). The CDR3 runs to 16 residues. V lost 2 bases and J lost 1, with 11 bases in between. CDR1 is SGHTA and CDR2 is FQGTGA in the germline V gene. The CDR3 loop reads CASSLQRGKNTGELFF. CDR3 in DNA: TGTGCCAGCAGCTTACAGCGCGGGAAGAACACCGGGGAGCTGTTTTTT.

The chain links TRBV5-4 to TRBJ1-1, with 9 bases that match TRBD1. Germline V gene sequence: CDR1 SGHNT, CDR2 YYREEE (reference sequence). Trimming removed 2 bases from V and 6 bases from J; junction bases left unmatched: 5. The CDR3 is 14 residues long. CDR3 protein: CASSLQGARAEAFF. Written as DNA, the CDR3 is TGTGCCAGCAGCTTACAGGGGGCTCGCGCTGAAGCTTTCTTT.

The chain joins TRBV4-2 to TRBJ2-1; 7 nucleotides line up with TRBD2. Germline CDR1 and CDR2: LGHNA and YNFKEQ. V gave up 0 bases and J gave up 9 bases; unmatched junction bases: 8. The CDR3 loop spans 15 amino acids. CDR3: CASSQEASGGFEQFF. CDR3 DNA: TGTGCCAGCAGCCAAGAGGCTAGCGGTGGATTTGAGCAGTTCTTC.

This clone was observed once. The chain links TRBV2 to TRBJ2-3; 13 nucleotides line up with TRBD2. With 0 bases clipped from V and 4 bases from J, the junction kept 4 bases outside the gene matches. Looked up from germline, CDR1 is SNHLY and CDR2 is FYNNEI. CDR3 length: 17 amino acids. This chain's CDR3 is CASSEARLAGGADTQYF. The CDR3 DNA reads TGTGCCAGCAGTGAAGCGAGACTAGCGGGGGGCGCAGATACGCAGTATTTT.

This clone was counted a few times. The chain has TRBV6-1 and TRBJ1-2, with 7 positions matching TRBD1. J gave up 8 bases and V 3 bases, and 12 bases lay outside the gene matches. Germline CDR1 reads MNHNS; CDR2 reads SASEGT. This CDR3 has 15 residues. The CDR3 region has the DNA TGTGCCAGCAGTGAGCCGGGACAGCCCACGGGGGGCTACACCTTC. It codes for CASSEPGQPTGGYTF.

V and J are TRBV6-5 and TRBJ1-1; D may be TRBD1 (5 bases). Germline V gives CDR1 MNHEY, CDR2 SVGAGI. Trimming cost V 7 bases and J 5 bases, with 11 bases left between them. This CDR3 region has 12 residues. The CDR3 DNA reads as TGTGCCAGCACCATGCGGGGGACTGAAGCTTTCTTT. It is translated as CASTMRGTEAFF.

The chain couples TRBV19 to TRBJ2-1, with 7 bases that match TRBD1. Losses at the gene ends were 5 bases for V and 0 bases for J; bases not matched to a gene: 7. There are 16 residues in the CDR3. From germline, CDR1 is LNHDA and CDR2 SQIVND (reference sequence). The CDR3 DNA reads TGTGCCAGTAGTCCGGGACAGTCGAGCTCCTACAATGAGCAGTTCTTC. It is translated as CASSPGQSSSYNEQFF.

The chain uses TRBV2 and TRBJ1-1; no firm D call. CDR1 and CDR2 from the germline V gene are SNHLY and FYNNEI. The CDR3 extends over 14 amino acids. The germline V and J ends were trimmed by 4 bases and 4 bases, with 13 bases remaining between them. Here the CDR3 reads CASSAEGWGTEAFF. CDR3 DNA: TGTGCCAGCAGTGCCGAGGGTTGGGGCACTGAAGCTTTCTTT. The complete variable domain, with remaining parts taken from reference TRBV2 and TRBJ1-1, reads EPEVTQTPSHQVTQMGQEVILRCVPISNHLYFYWYRQILGQKVEFLVSFYNNEISEKSEIFDDQFSVERPDGSNFTLKIRSTKLEDSAMYFCASSAEGWGTEAFFGQGTRLTVV.

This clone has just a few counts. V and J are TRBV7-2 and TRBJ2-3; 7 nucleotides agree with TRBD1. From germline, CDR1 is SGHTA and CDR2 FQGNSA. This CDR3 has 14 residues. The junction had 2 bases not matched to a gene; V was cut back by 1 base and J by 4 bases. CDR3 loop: CASSLVTGADTQYF. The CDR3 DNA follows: TGTGCCAGCAGCTTAGTTACAGGGGCAGATACGCAGTATTTT.

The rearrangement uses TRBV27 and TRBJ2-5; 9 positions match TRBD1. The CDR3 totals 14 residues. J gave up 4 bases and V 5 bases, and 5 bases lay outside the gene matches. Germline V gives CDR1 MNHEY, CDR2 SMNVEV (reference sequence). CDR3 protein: CASSLQGAGETQYF. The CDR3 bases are TGTGCCAGCAGTCTACAGGGGGCTGGAGAGACCCAGTACTTC.

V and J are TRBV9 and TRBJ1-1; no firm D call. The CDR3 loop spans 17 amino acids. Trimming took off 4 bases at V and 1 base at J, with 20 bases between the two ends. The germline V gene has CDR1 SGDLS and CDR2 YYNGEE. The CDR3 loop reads CASSPRGQPNRNTEAFF. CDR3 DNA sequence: TGTGCCAGCAGCCCTCGTGGGCAGCCCAACAGGAACACTGAAGCTTTCTTT.

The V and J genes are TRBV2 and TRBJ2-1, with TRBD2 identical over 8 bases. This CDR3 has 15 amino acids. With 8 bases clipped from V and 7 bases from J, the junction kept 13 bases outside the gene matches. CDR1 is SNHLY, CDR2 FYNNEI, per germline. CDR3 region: CASRRGGGVTNEQFF. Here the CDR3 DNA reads TGTGCCAGCCGACGGGGGGGCGGGGTTACAAATGAGCAGTTCTTC.

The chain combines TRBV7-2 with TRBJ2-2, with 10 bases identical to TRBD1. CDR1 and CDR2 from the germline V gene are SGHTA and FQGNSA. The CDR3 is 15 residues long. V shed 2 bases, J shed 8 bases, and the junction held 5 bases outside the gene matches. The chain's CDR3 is CASSLSGQGSGELFF. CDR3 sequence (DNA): TGTGCCAGCAGCTTATCGGGACAGGGGTCTGGGGAGCTGTTTTTT. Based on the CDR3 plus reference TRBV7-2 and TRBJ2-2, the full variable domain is GAGVSQSPSNKVTEKGKDVELRCDPISGHTALYWYRQSLGQGLEFLIYFQGNSAPDKSGLPSDRFSAERTGGSVSTLTIQRTQQEDSAVYLCASSLSGQGSGELFFGEGSRLTVL.

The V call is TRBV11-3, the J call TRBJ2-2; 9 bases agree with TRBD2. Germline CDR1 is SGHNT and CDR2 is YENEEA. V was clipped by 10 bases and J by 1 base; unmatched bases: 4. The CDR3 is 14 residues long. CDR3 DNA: TGTGCCACCCGGACTAGCGAGAACACCGGGGAGCTGTTTTTT. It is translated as CATRTSENTGELFF. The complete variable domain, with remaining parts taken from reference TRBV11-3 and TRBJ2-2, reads EAGVVQSPRYKIIEKKQPVAFWCNPISGHNTLYWYLQNLGQGPELLIRYENEEAVDDSQLPKDRFSAERLKGVDSTLKIQPAELGDSAVYLCATRTSENTGELFFGEGSRLTVL.

The CDR3 sequence: CASSLVGQGSNQPQHF. The CDR3 DNA is TGTGCCAGCAGCTTGGTTGGGCAGGGAAGCAATCAGCCCCAGCATTTT. This chain connects TRBV5-6 to TRBJ1-5; weak D call: TRBD1 (5 bases). V was trimmed by 0 bases and J by 1 base, leaving 11 bases between them. CDR3 length: 16 amino acids. Germline values: CDR1 SGHDT, CDR2 YYEEEE.

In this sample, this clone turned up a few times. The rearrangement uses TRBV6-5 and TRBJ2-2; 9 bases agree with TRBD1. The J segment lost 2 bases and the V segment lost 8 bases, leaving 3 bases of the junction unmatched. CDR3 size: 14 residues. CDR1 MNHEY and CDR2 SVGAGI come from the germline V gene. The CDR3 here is CASRQGVNTGELFF. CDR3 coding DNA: TGTGCCAGCCGACAGGGGGTAAACACCGGGGAGCTGTTTTTT.

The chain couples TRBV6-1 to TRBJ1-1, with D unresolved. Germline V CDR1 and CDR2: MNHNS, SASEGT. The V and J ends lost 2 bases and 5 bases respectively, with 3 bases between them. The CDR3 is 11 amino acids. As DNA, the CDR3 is TGTGCCAGCAGTGAATCAACTGAAGCTTTCTTT. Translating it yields CASSESTEAFF.